A single sample gave rise to the 28 T cell receptor beta chains below, sequenced in a study of blood T cell repertoires in COVID-19. Produced via immunoSEQ multiplex PCR; TCRdb's table is partial and in-frame only. Found here are roughly 300,000 clones, 80% to 90% of them singletons; the top ten hold roughly 1.1%. Specimen: peripheral blood. The receptors derive from a woman aged 45 to 65 with acute or convalescent COVID-19.

This clone came up once. This rearrangement joins TRBV7-2 to TRBJ2-1; 7 bases map to TRBD1. The J segment lost 0 bases and the V segment lost 5 bases, leaving 7 bases of the junction unmatched. This CDR3 spans 16 amino acids. Germline V CDR1 and CDR2: SGHTA, FQGNSA. DNA for the CDR3: TGTGCCAGCAGCCCCCGGGACAGCAGCTCCTACAATGAGCAGTTCTTC. Translation: CASSPRDSSSYNEQFF.

On this clone itself: A much larger clone sits a single nucleotide away, making a read error possible. Within the sample, other DNA sequences also encode this same CDR3. As DNA, the CDR3 is TGTGCCAGCAGTGAACGGGGCGCGGGGGGCTACACCTTC. As protein: CASSERGAGGYTF. V usage is TRBV6-4 and J usage is TRBJ1-2, with D possibly matching TRBD1 (5 bases). Trimming removed 3 bases at V and 8 bases at J, with 13 bases between. The CDR3 runs to 13 residues. Germline CDR1 reads MRHNA; CDR2 reads SNTAGT.

The chain carries TRBV29-1 and TRBJ2-2; TRBD1 is a possible D gene (6 bases). V dropped 4 bases and J dropped 0 bases, with 12 bases sitting between them. Germline V gives CDR1 SQVTM, CDR2 ANQGSEA. The CDR3 is 15 amino acids. This CDR3 is CSVGGQPANTGELFF. CDR3 DNA sequence: TGCAGCGTTGGGGGGCAGCCCGCGAACACCGGGGAGCTGTTTTTT.

The V and J genes are TRBV6-5 and TRBJ2-3, with 8 bases matching TRBD2. Germline loops: CDR1 MNHEY, CDR2 SVGAGI. After removal of 5 bases from V and 2 bases from J, the junction contained 6 bases not matched to a gene. The length of the CDR3 is 15 residues. The CDR3 DNA follows: TGTGCCAGCAGTCCGGGACTAGGTCTCACAGATACGCAGTATTTT. Amino acid sequence: CASSPGLGLTDTQYF.

A remark on this clone: The identical CDR3 is also encoded by other nucleotide sequences in the sample. This sequence joins TRBV18 and TRBJ2-1; 8 bases are a match to TRBD2. V was clipped by 2 bases and J by 1 base; unmatched bases: 4. CDR1 is KGHSH, CDR2 LQKENI, per germline. CDR3 length equals 16 residues. The CDR3 bases are TGTGCCAGCTCACCAAATCCTAGCGGGTCCTACAATGAGCAGTTCTTC. Amino acids: CASSPNPSGSYNEQFF. The full variable domain, in which reference TRBV18 and TRBJ2-1 provide the parts outside the CDR3, is NAGVMQNPRHLVRRRGQEARLRCSPMKGHSHVYWYRQLPEEGLKFMVYLQKENIIDESGMPKERFSAEFPKEGPSILRIQQVVRGDSAAYFCASSPNPSGSYNEQFFGPGTRLTVL.

This chain uses TRBV19 with TRBJ1-5; 7 nucleotides agree with TRBD1. Germline V gene lookup returns CDR1 LNHDA and CDR2 SQIVND (reference sequence). This CDR3 is built from 17 residues. V lost 3 bases to trimming and J lost 2 bases; unmatched junction nucleotides: 10. CDR3 sequence reads: CASSIEYRGYGNQPQHF. The CDR3 nucleotides read TGTGCCAGTAGTATTGAATACAGGGGATATGGCAATCAGCCCCAGCATTTT.

The CDR3 nucleotides are TGTGCCAGCAGCTTAACTACGGCGGTCAGTTACTATGGCTACACCTTC. The encoded protein is CASSLTTAVSYYGYTF. This chain connects TRBV7-9 to TRBJ1-2; D is unresolved. V lost 2 bases and J 3 bases, leaving 16 bases between the germline ends. This CDR3 comprises 16 residues. The germline V gene encodes CDR1 SEHNR and CDR2 FQNEAQ (reference sequence).

The chain is built from TRBV5-1 and TRBJ1-3; no reliable D call. Germline V gene data show CDR1 as SGHRS and CDR2 as YFSETQ. The CDR3 covers 15 residues. The V gene lost 7 bases and the J gene lost 1 base, with 15 bases spanning the gap. The CDR3 DNA is TGCGCCAGCGGAGAACCGTTTTCTTCTGGAAACACCATATATTTT. Protein product: CASGEPFSSGNTIYF.

This sequence joins TRBV6-6 and TRBJ1-1, with 9 bases identical to TRBD1. J gave up 5 bases and V 6 bases, and 10 bases lay outside the gene matches. CDR1 and CDR2 (germline): MNHNY, SVGAGI (reference sequence). The CDR3 loop spans 15 amino acids. CDR3 in amino acids: CASSPSRDRVTEAFF. The CDR3 coding sequence is TGTGCCAGCAGCCCTAGCCGGGACAGGGTTACTGAAGCTTTCTTT.

The chain recombines TRBV12-3 or TRBV12-4 with TRBJ1-4; D gene ambiguous. The CDR3 runs to 13 residues. The V and J ends lost 6 bases and 6 bases respectively, with 11 bases between them. In DNA, the CDR3 is TGTGCCAGCAGGCCAAGGAGTGATGAAAAACTGTTTTTT. Its protein is CASRPRSDEKLFF.

The V gene is TRBV7-9, the J gene TRBJ1-1; maybe TRBD1 (5 bases). Germline V CDR1 and CDR2: SEHNR, FQNEAQ (reference sequence). The CDR3 loop spans 14 amino acids. Trimming cost V 3 bases and J 5 bases, with 13 bases left between them. The CDR3 DNA reads TGTGCCAGCAGCTTCGCCAGGGAAAGGACTGAAGCTTTCTTT. It encodes CASSFARERTEAFF.

The chain has TRBV7-2 and TRBJ1-2; the match to TRBD1 covers 11 bases. The CDR3 has 15 amino acids. V shed 5 bases and J 3 bases; nucleotides not matched to a gene: 5. Germline-derived CDR1 and CDR2 are SGHTA and FQGNSA. The CDR3 loop is CASSGPDRGHYGYTF. The CDR3 coding sequence is TGTGCCAGCAGCGGACCGGACAGGGGGCACTATGGCTACACCTTC.

V is TRBV6-5 and J is TRBJ1-2; D remains ambiguous. Trimming removed 6 bases from V and 2 bases from J, with 10 bases in between. Germline V gives CDR1 MNHEY, CDR2 SVGAGI. The CDR3 runs 13 residues. CDR3 sequence: CASSSPGNYGYTF. The CDR3 nucleotides read TGTGCCAGCAGCTCTCCGGGAAACTATGGCTACACCTTC.

The chain combines TRBV7-2 with TRBJ1-1, with 8 bases fitting TRBD1. Germline-derived CDR1 and CDR2 are SGHTA and FQGNSA. With 1 base clipped from V and 7 bases from J, the junction kept 11 bases outside the gene matches. The CDR3 sequence is 16 residues long. The CDR3 is CASSLGWGRGHGEAFF. CDR3 nucleotide sequence: TGTGCCAGCAGCTTAGGGTGGGGCAGGGGGCACGGTGAAGCTTTCTTT. Full variable domain (missing parts from reference TRBV7-2 and TRBJ1-1): GAGVSQSPSNKVTEKGKDVELRCDPISGHTALYWYRQSLGQGLEFLIYFQGNSAPDKSGLPSDRFSAERTGGSVSTLTIQRTQQEDSAVYLCASSLGWGRGHGEAFFGQGTRLTVV.

DNA for the CDR3: TGTGCCAGTAGTAGAACCGGGACTAGCGGGGGAGTTTATAATGAGCAGTTCTTC. Encoded protein: CASSRTGTSGGVYNEQFF. The V call is TRBV19, the J call TRBJ2-1, with 14 bases lining up with TRBD2. V dropped 4 bases and J dropped 7; count of bases not matched to a gene: 12. Germline-derived CDR1 and CDR2 are LNHDA and SQIVND (reference sequence). CDR3 length equals 18 residues. The full variable domain, its missing parts supplied by reference TRBV19 and TRBJ2-1, is DGGITQSPKYLFRKEGQNVTLSCEQNLNHDAMYWYRQDPGQGLRLIYYSQIVNDFQKGDIAEGYSVSREKKESFPLTVTSAQKNPTAFYLCASSRTGTSGGVYNEQFFGPGTRLTVL.

This chain uses TRBV2 with TRBJ2-5; TRBD1 matches at 8 bases. CDR1 SNHLY and CDR2 FYNNEI come from the germline V gene. This CDR3 has 15 residues. The junction had 6 bases not matched to a gene; V was cut back by 4 bases and J by 2 bases. The CDR3 is CASSAQGAKQETQYF. CDR3 nucleotide sequence: TGTGCCAGCAGTGCGCAGGGGGCCAAACAAGAGACCCAGTACTTC.

The rearrangement joins TRBV19 to TRBJ1-1; D is unclear. V lost 4 bases to trimming and J lost 4 bases, with 10 bases between them. The V gene's germline CDR1 is LNHDA and CDR2 SQIVND (reference sequence). CDR3 size: 13 residues. The CDR3 region is CASSTVTGTEAFF. CDR3 DNA: TGTGCCAGTAGTACGGTTACGGGCACTGAAGCTTTCTTT.

The chain links TRBV5-1 to TRBJ2-5; TRBD1 might be the D (6 bases). The CDR3 has 15 residues. Germline V CDR1 and CDR2: SGHRS, YFSETQ. V lost 4 bases and J lost 4, with 17 bases in between. DNA of the CDR3: TGCGCCAGCAGCCCTCGACAGGCTCCAACAGAGACCCAGTACTTC. Translated: CASSPRQAPTETQYF.

V gene TRBV20-1 combines with J gene TRBJ1-1, with 7 bases identical to TRBD1. The ends lost 4 bases at V and 8 bases at J; junction bases unmatched: 4. There are 11 residues in the CDR3. In germline, CDR1 is DFQATT, CDR2 SNEGSKA (reference sequence). CDR3 sequence: CSANTGAEAFF. The DNA for the CDR3 is TGCAGTGCTAACACAGGGGCGGAAGCTTTCTTT.

The chain is built from TRBV29-1 and TRBJ1-6; 7 bases agree with TRBD1. The CDR3 is 13 residues long. With 7 bases clipped from V and 7 bases from J, the junction kept 7 bases outside the gene matches. Germline loops: CDR1 SQVTM, CDR2 ANQGSEA. CDR3 nucleotide sequence: TGCAGCGCTGCAGGGGGGCGGAATTCACCCCTCCACTTT. It is translated as CSAAGGRNSPLHF.

The V gene is TRBV6-5, the J gene TRBJ1-1; possible D gene TRBD1, 5 bases. CDR3 length: 13 amino acids. Trimming removed 7 bases at V and 1 base at J, with 10 bases between. Germline V gene lookup returns CDR1 MNHEY and CDR2 SVGAGI. CDR3 loop: CASKGNSNTEAFF. The CDR3 DNA is TGTGCCAGCAAGGGGAATTCGAACACTGAAGCTTTCTTT.

A remark on this clone: Other DNA sequences in the sample encode the same CDR3. In DNA, the CDR3 is TGTGCCAGCAGTGTGGGACAGGGGGGTACTGAAGCTTTCTTT. It is translated as CASSVGQGGTEAFF. The V call is TRBV2, the J call TRBJ1-1; 11 bases line up with TRBD1. J lost 5 bases, V lost 4 bases, and 3 bases had no gene match. Germline CDR1 and CDR2: SNHLY and FYNNEI. The CDR3 is 14 residues long.

The chain is built from TRBV2 and TRBJ1-1, with D possibly TRBD1 on 6 matching bases. Between the trimmed V and J ends, which lost 2 bases and 0 bases, there was a span of 10 bases. This CDR3 is 15 amino acids long. Germline V gene sequence: CDR1 SNHLY, CDR2 FYNNEI. CDR3 DNA: TGTGCCAGCAGTGAACTGGACAGTCTGAACACTGAAGCTTTCTTT. Its protein product is CASSELDSLNTEAFF.

This clone was seen a few times. The V and J genes are TRBV11-2 and TRBJ2-7; a weak D match, TRBD2 (5 bases). The V end was cut by 1 base, the J end by 7 bases, with 11 bases between. This CDR3 contains 13 residues. Germline V CDR1 and CDR2: SGHAT, FQNNGV. The CDR3 nucleotides read TGTGCCAGCAGCTTAGTACCAGGAGGAGAGCAGTACGTC. It is translated as CASSLVPGGEQYV.

This chain uses TRBV9 with TRBJ2-5; TRBD1 matches 12 bases. V lost 4 bases to trimming and J lost 5 bases; unmatched junction nucleotides: 3. From germline, CDR1 is SGDLS and CDR2 YYNGEE. CDR3 length: 14 residues. CDR3 residues: CASSPGTGGETQYF. The DNA of the CDR3 is TGTGCCAGCAGCCCAGGGACAGGGGGCGAGACCCAGTACTTC. Drawing the rest from reference TRBV9 and TRBJ2-5, the complete variable domain is DSGVTQTPKHLITATGQRVTLRCSPRSGDLSVYWYQQSLDQGLQFLIQYYNGEERAKGNILERFSAQQFPDLHSELNLSSLELGDSALYFCASSPGTGGETQYFGPGTRLLVL.

This chain joins TRBV7-2 and TRBJ2-2; weak D call: TRBD2 (6 bases). Trimming stripped 3 bases from V and 4 bases from J, with 12 bases between. Germline CDR1 and CDR2: SGHTA and FQGNSA. The CDR3 has 15 residues. In DNA form, the CDR3 reads TGTGCCAGCAGCTTCGGGACTTTCGGCACCGGGGAGCTGTTTTTT. Residues: CASSFGTFGTGELFF.

The chain joins TRBV9 to TRBJ2-1; D perhaps matches TRBD2 (7 bases). CDR3 size: 15 residues. Trimming pared 0 bases from V and 4 bases from J, leaving 11 bases between. From germline, CDR1 is SGDLS and CDR2 YYNGEE. CDR3 coding DNA: TGTGCCAGCAGCGTAGCGGGGGGCCTTTACAATGAGCAGTTCTTC. Its protein is CASSVAGGLYNEQFF.

The chain uses TRBV5-6 and TRBJ1-2, with 11 positions matching TRBD1. The CDR3 sequence is 15 residues long. In germline, CDR1 is SGHDT, CDR2 YYEEEE. Germline trimming cut 4 bases from V and 4 bases from J; bases unmatched to any gene: 6. The CDR3 nucleotides read TGTGCCAGCAGCCTCGGACAGGGGGCCGTCTATGGCTACACCTTC. Its translation: CASSLGQGAVYGYTF. The full variable domain, completed using reference TRBV5-6 and TRBJ1-2, is DAGVTQSPTHLIKTRGQQVTLRCSPKSGHDTVSWYQQALGQGPQFIFQYYEEEERQRGNFPDRFSGHQFPNYSSELNVNALLLGDSALYLCASSLGQGAVYGYTFGSGTRLTVV.